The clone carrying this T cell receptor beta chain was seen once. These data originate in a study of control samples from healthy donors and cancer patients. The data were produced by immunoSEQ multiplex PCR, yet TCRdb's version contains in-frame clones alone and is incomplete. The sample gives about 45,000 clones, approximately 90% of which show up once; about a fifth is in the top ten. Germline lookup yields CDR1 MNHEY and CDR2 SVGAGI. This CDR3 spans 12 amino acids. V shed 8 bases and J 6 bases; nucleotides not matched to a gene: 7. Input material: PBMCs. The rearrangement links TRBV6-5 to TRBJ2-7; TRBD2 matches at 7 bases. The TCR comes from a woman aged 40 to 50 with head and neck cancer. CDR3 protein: CASWGRDTEQYF. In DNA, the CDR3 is TGTGCCAGCTGGGGGAGGGATACCGAGCAGTACTTC.